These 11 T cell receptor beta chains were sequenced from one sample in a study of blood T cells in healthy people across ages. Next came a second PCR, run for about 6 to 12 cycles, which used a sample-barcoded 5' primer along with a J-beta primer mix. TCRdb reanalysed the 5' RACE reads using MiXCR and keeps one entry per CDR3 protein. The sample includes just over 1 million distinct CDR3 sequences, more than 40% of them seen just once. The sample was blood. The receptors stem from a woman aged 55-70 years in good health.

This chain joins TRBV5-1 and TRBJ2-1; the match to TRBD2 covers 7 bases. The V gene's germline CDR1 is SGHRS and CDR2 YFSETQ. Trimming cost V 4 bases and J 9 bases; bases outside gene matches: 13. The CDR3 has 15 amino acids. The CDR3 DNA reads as TGCGCCAGCAGCCCGAGGACTGGCGGGAGCGTTGAGCAGTTCTTC. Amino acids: CASSPRTGGSVEQFF.

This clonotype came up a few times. CDR3 residues: CASSYQRTGDEQYF. The CDR3 DNA reads TGTGCCAGCAGTTACCAAAGAACAGGGGACGAGCAGTACTTC. J is TRBJ2-7 and V is TRBV6-6, with 7 bases matching TRBD1. Germline CDR1 MNHNY, CDR2 SVGAGI (reference sequence). The junction had 6 bases not matched to a gene; V was cut back by 2 bases and J by 5 bases. The CDR3 is 14 residues long.

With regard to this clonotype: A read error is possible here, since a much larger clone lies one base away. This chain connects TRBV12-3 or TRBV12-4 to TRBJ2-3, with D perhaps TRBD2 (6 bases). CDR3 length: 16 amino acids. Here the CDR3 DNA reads TGTGCCCGCAGTCCACCTAGCGCCCGCGCCACAGATACGCAGTATTTT. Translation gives CARSPPSARATDTQYF.

CDR3 bases: TGCAGTGCTAGAGGAGGCCTGATGAACACTGAAGCTTTCTTT. Translating gives CSARGGLMNTEAFF. The chain links TRBV20-1 to TRBJ1-1, with D unresolved. The CDR3 is made up of 14 amino acids. The V and J ends lost 1 base and 0 bases respectively, with 9 bases between them. CDR1 DFQATT and CDR2 SNEGSKA come from the germline V gene (reference sequence).

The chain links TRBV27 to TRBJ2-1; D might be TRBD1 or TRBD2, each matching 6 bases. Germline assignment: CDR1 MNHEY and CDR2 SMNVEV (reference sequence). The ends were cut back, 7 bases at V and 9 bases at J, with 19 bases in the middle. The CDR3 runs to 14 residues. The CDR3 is CASKKGGARIEQFF. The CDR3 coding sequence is TGTGCCAGCAAGAAGGGGGGAGCCCGGATTGAGCAGTTCTTC.

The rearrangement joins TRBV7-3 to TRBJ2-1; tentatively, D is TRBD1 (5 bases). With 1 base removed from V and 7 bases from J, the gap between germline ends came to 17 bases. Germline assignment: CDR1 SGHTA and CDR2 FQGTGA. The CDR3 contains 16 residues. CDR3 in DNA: TGTGCCAGCAGCTTAAAGGGCCAGGGCAAAAATAATGAGCAGTTCTTC. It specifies CASSLKGQGKNNEQFF.

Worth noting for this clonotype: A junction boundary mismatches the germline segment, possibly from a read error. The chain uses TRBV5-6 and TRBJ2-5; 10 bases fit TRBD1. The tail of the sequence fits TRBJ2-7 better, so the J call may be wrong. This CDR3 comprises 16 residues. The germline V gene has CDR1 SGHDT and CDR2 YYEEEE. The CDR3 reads CAGSSIRDRGTYEQYF. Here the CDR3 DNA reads TGTGCCGGCAGCTCGATCCGGGACAGGGGAACCTACGAGCAGTACTTC.

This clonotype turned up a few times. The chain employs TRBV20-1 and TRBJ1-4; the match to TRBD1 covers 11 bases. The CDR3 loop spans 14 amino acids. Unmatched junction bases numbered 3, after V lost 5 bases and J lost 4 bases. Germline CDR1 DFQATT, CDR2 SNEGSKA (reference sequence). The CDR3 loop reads CSAPGTGGNEKLFF. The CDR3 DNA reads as TGCAGTGCTCCCGGGACAGGGGGTAATGAAAAACTGTTTTTT.

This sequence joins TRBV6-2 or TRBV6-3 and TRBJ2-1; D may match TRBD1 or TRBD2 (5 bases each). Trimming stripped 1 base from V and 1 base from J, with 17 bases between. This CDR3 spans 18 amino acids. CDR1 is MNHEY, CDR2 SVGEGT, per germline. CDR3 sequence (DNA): TGTGCCAGCAGTTACTTCGGGGCCGTCCGAGGGTCCTACAATGAGCAGTTCTTC. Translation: CASSYFGAVRGSYNEQFF.

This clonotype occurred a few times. Here the CDR3 reads CSARQAYNSPLHF. The DNA of the CDR3 is TGCAGCGCACGACAGGCCTATAATTCACCCCTCCACTTT. The chain links TRBV29-1 to TRBJ1-6; TRBD1 might be the D (6 bases). V was pared by 7 bases and J by 2 bases, with 9 bases between. CDR3 length: 13 residues. Germline assignment: CDR1 SQVTM and CDR2 ANQGSEA.

CDR3 DNA: TGCAGTGCCAGGGTTGTTGGGGAGACCCAGTACTTC. The encoded protein is CSARVVGETQYF. V usage is TRBV20-1 and J usage is TRBJ2-5, with a possible D match to TRBD1 (5 bases). The CDR3 loop spans 12 amino acids. Germline V gene lookup returns CDR1 DFQATT and CDR2 SNEGSKA (reference sequence). V shed 6 bases and J shed 5 bases, with 13 bases lying between them.